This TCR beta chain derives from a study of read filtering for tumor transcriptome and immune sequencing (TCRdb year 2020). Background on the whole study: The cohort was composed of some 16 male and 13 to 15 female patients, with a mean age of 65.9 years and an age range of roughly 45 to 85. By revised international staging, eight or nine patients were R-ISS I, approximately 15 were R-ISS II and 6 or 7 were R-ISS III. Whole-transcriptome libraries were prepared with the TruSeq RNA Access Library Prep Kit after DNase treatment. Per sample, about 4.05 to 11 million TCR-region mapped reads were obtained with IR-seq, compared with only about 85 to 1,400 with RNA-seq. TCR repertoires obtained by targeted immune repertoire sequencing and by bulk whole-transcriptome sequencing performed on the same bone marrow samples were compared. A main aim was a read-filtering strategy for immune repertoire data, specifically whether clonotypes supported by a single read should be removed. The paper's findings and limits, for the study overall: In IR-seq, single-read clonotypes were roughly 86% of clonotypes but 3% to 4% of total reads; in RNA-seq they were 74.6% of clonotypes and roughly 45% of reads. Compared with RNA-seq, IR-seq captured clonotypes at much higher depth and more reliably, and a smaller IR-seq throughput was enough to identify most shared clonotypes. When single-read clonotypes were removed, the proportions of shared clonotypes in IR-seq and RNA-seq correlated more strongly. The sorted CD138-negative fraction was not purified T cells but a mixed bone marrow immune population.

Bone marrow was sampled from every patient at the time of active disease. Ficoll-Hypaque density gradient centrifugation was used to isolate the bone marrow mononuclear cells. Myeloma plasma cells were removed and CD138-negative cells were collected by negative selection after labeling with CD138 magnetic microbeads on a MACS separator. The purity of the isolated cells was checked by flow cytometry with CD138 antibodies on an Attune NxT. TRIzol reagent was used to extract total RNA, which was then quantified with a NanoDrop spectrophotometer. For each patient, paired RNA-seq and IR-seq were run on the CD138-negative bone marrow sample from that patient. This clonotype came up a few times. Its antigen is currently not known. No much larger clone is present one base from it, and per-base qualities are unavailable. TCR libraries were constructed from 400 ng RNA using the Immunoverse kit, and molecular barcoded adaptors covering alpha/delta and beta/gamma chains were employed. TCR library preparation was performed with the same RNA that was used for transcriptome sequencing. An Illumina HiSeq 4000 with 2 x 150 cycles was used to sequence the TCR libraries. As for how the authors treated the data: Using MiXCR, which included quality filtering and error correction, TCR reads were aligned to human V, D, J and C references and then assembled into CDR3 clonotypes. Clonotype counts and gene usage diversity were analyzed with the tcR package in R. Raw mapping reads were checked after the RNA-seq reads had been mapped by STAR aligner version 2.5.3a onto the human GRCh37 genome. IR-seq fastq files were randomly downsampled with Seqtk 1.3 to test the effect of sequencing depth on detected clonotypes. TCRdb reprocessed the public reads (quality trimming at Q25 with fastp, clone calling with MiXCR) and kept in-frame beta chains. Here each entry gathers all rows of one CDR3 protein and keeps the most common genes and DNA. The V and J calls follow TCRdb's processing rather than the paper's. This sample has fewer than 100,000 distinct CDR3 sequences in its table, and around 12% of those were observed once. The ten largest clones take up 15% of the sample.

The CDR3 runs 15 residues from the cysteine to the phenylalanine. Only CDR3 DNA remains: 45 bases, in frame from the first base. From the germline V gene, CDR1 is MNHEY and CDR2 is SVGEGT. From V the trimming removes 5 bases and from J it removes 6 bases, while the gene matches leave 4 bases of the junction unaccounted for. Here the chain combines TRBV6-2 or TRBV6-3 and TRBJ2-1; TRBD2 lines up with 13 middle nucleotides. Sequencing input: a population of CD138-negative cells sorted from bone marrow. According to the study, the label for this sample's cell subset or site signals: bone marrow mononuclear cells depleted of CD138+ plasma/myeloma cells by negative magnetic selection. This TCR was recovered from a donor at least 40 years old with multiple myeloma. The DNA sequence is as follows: TGTGCCAGCAGTGACAGACTAGCGGGGGGCAATGAGCAGTTCTTC. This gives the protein CASSDRLAGGNEQFF.